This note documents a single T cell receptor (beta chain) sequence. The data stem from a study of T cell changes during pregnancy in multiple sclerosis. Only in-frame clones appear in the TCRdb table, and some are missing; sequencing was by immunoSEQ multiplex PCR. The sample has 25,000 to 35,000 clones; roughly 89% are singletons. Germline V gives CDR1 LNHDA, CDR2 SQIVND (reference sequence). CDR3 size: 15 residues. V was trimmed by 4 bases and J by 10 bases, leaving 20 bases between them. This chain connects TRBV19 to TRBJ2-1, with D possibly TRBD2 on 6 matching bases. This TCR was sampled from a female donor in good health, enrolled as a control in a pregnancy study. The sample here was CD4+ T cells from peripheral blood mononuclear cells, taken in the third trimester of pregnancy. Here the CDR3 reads CASSTMGLTMKEQFF. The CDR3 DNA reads TGTGCCAGTAGTACCATGGGACTTACAATGAAAGAGCAGTTCTTC.